This T cell receptor (beta chain) was recorded in a study of T cell changes during pregnancy in multiple sclerosis (dated by TCRdb to between 2019 and 2020). With respect to the entire study: The study examined how the T cell repertoire changed over the course of pregnancy in women with multiple sclerosis.

Library preparation employed the immunoSEQ multiplex PCR assay. The immuneACCESS repertoire file appears here via TCRdb, limited to in-frame rearrangements. These files lack a portion of the clones; in checked studies, under half of the deficit traces to unresolved V genes, and the cause of the others is not known. The table for this sample lists around 36,000 clones; 90% of them were counted only once. Around 0.41% of the sample rests with the top ten. The CDR3 spans 17 residues, from the cysteine through the phenylalanine. Of all the DNA, just the CDR3 is kept, 51 bases in frame from base 1. The junction carries 17 bases between V and J, which are trimmed by 2 bases and 4 bases respectively. CDR1 and CDR2 (SGHVS, FQNEAQ) derive from the germline V gene. Worth noting for this clone: It lacks a known antigen. Base-call qualities are not available, and no considerably larger clone is one nucleotide away.

The chain couples TRBV7-8 to TRBJ2-2, with TRBD2 tentatively as D gene (6 bases match). The material sequenced was CD4+ T cells from peripheral blood mononuclear cells, taken in the third trimester of pregnancy. This receptor was identified in a female donor with multiple sclerosis, enrolled in a pregnancy study. Read as DNA, the sequence is TGTGCCAGCAGCTTAAAGGCCGGCGGGATGAGCACCGGGGAGCTGTTTTTT. This yields the protein CASSLKAGGMSTGELFF.